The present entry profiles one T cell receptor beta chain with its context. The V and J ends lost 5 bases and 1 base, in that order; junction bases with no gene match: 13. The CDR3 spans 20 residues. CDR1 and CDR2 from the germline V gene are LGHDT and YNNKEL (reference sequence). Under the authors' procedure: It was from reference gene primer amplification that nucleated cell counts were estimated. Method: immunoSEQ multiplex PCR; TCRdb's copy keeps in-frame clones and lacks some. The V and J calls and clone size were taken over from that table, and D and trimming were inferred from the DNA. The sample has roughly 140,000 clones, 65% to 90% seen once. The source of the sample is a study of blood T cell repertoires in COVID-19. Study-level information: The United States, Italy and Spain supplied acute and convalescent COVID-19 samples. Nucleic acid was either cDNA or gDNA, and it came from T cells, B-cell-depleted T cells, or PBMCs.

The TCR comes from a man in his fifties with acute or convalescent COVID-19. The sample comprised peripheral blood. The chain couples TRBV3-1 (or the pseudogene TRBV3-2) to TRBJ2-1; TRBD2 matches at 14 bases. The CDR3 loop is CASSKRLGLAGEGSYNEQFF. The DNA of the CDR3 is TGTGCCAGCAGCAAACGTTTGGGACTAGCGGGAGAGGGGTCCTACAATGAGCAGTTCTTC.